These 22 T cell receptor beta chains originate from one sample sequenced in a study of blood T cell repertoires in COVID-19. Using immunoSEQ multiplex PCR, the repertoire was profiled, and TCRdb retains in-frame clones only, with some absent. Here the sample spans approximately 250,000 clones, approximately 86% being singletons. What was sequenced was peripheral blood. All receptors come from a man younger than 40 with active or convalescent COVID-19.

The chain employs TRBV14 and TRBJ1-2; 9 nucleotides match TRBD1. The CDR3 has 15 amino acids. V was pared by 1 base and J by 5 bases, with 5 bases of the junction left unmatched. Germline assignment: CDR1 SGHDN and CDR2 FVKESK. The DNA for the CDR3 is TGTGCCAGCAGCCAAGTCTTGGACAGGGGTTATGGCTACACCTTC. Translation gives CASSQVLDRGYGYTF.

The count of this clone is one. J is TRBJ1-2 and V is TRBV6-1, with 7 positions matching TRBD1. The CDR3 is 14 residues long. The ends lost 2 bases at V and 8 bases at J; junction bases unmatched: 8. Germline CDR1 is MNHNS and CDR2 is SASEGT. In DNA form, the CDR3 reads TGTGCCAGCAGTGAAACCGGACAGGCTGGAGGCTACACCTTC. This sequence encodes CASSETGQAGGYTF.

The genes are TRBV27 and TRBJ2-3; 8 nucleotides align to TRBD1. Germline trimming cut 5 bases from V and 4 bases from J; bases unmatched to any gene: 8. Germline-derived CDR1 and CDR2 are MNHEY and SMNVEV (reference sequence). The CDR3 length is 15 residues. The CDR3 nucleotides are TGTGCCAGCAGTCCGGACAGGGTGCAGGCAGATACGCAGTATTTT. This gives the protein CASSPDRVQADTQYF.

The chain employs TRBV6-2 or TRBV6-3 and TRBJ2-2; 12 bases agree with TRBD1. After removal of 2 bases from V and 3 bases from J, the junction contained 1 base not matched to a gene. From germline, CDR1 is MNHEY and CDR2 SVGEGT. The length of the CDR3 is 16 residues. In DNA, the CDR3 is TGTGCCAGCAGTTACGGGACAGGGGGCGACACCGGGGAGCTGTTTTTT. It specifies CASSYGTGGDTGELFF.

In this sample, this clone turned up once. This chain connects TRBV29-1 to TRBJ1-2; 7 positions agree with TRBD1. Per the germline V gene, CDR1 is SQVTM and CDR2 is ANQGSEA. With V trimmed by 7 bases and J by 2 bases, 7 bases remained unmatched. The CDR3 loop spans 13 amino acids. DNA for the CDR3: TGCAGCGCCCGGGACAGCGAAAACTATGGCTACACCTTC. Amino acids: CSARDSENYGYTF.

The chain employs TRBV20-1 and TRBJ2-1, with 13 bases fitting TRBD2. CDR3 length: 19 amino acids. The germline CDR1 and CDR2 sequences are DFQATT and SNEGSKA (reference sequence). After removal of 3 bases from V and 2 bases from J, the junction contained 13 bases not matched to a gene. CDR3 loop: CSASFRGLAGVLPYNEQFF. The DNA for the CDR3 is TGCAGTGCTAGTTTCCGTGGACTAGCGGGGGTTCTACCCTACAATGAGCAGTTCTTC.

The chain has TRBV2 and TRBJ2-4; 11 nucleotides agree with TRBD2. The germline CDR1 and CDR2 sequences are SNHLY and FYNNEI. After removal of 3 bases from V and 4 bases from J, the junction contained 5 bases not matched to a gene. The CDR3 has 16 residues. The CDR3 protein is CASSDFSGGAKNIQYF. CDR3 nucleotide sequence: TGTGCCAGCAGTGATTTTAGCGGGGGGGCAAAAAACATTCAGTACTTC.

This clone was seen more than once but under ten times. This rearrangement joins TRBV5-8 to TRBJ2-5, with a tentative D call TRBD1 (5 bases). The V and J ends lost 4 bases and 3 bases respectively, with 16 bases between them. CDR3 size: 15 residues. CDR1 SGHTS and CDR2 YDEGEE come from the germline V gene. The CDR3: CASSDWQGLKETQYF. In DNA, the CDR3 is TGTGCCAGCAGCGACTGGCAGGGATTAAAAGAGACCCAGTACTTC.

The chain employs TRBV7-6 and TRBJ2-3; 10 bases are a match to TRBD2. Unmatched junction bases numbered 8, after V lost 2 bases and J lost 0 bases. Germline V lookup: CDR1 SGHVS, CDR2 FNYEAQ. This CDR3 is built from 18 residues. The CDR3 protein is CASSLFVAGGPSTDTQYF. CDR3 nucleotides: TGTGCCAGCAGCTTATTTGTAGCGGGGGGCCCTAGCACAGATACGCAGTATTTT. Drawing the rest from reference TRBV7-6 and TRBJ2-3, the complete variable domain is GAGVSQSPRYKVTKRGQDVALRCDPISGHVSLYWYRQALGQGPEFLTYFNYEAQQDKSGLPNDRFSAERPEGSISTLTIQRTEQRDSAMYRCASSLFVAGGPSTDTQYFGPGTRLTVL.

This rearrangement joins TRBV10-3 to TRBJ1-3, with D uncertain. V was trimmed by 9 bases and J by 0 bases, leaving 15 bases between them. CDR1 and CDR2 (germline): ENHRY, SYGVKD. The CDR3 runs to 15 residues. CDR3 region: CAIRYEANSGNTIYF. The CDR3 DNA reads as TGTGCCATTCGATACGAAGCGAACTCTGGAAACACCATATATTTT.

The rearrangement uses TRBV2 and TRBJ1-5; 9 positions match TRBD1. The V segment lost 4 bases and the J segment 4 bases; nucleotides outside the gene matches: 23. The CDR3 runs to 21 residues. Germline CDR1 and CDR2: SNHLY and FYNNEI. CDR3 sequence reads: CASSVTPRTGPGQGVNQPQHF. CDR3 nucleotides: TGTGCCAGCAGTGTGACCCCCCGAACTGGGCCGGGACAGGGCGTGAATCAGCCCCAGCATTTT.

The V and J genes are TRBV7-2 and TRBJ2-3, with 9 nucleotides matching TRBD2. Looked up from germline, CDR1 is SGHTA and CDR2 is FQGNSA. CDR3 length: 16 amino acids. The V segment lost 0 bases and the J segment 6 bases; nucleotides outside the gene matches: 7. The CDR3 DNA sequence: TGTGCCAGCAGCTTAGCGCCAGCGGGGGGTCTGGATACGCAGTATTTT. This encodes CASSLAPAGGLDTQYF.

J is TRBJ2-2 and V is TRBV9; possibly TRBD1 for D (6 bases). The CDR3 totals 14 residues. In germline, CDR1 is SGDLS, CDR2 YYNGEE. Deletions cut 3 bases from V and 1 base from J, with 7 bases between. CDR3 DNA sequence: TGTGCCAGCAGCGAACAGGGGAACACCGGGGAGCTGTTTTTT. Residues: CASSEQGNTGELFF.

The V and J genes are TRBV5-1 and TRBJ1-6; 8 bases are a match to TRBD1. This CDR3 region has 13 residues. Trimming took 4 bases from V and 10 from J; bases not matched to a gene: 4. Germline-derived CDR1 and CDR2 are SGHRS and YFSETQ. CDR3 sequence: CASSNRQGSPLHF. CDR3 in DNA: TGCGCCAGCAGCAACAGACAGGGGTCACCCCTCCACTTT.

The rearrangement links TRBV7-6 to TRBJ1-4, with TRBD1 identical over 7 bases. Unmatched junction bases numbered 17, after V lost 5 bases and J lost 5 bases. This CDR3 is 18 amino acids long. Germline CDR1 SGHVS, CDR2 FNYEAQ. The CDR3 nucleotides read TGTGCCAGCAGCCCGTATCGCTATACGGGACAGAAAAATGAAAAACTGTTTTTT. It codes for CASSPYRYTGQKNEKLFF.

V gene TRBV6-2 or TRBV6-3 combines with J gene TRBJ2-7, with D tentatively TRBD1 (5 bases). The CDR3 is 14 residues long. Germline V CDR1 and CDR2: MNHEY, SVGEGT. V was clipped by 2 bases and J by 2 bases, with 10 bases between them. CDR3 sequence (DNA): TGTGCCAGCAGTTACGTCAGGGCCACCTACGAGCAGTACTTC. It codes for CASSYVRATYEQYF.

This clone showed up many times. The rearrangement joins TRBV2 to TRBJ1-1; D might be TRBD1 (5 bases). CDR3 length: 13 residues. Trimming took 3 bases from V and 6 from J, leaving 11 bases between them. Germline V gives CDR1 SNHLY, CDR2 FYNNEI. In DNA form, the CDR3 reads TGTGCCAGCAGTGAGGGGGGATTGGCTGAAGCTTTCTTT. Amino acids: CASSEGGLAEAFF.

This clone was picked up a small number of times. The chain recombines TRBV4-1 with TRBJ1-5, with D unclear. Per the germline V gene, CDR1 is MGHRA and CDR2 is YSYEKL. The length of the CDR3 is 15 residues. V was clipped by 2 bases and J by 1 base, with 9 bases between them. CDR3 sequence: CASSQSEHSNQPQHF. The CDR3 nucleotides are TGCGCCAGCAGCCAATCTGAGCACAGCAATCAGCCCCAGCATTTT.

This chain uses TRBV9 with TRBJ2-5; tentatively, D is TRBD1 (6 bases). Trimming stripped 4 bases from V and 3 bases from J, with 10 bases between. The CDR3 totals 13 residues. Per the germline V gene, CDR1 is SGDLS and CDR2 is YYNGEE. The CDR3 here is CASSTNREETQYF. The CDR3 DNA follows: TGTGCCAGCAGCACCAACAGGGAAGAGACCCAGTACTTC.

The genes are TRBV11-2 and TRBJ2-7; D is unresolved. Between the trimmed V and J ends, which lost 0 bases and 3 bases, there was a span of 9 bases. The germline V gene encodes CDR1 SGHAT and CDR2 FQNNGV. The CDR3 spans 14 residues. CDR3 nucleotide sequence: TGTGCCAGCAGCTTAGAAAGCGCGGTCTACGAGCAGTACTTC. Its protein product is CASSLESAVYEQYF.

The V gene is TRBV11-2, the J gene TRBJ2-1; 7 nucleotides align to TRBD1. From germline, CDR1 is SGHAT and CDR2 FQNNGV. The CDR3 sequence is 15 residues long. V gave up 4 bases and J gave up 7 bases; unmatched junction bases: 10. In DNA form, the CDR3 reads TGTGCCAGCAGCTCCATCGACAGGGTTGAAAATGAGCAGTTCTTC. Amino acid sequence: CASSSIDRVENEQFF.

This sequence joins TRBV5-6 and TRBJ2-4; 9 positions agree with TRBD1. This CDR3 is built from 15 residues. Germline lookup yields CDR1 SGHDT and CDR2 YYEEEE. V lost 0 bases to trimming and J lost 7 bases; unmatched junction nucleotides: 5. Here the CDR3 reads CASSLVQGARNIQYF. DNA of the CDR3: TGTGCCAGCAGCTTGGTACAGGGGGCTCGGAACATTCAGTACTTC.